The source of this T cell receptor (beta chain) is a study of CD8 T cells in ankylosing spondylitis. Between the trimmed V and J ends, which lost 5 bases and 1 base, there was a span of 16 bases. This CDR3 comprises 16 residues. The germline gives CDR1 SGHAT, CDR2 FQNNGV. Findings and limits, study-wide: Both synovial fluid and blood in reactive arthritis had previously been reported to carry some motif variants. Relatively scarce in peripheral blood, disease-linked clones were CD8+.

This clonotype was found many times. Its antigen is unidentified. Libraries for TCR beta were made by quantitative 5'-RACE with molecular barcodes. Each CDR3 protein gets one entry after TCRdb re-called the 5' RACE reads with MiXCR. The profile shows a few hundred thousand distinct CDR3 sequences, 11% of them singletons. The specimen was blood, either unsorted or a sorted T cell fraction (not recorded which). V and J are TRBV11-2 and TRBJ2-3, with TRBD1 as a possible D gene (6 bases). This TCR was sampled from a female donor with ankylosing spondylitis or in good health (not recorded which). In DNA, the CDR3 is TGTGCCAGCAGCGTCGCACGAGGGGGTGGCACAGATACGCAGTATTTT. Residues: CASSVARGGGTDTQYF.